The present TCR beta chain was sequenced within a study of T cells expressing NK-cell markers. This CDR3 comprises 19 residues. Germline lookup yields CDR1 MRHNA and CDR2 SNTAGT. TCRdb re-called the 5' RACE reads, yielding one record per CDR3 amino acid sequence without DNA. This sample's table has about 460,000 distinct CDR3 sequences. The V call is TRBV6-4, the J call TRBJ2-1; TCRdb names TRBD2, which stays unverified in the absence of DNA. Sequencing was carried out using blood T cells: a sorted CD56 or NKG2C T cell subset, CD4+ or CD8+ T cells, or bulk PBMC T cells (not recorded which). This TCR was recovered from a woman in her forties or fifties in good health. The CDR3 protein is CASSDSVQGGTSSYNEQFF.